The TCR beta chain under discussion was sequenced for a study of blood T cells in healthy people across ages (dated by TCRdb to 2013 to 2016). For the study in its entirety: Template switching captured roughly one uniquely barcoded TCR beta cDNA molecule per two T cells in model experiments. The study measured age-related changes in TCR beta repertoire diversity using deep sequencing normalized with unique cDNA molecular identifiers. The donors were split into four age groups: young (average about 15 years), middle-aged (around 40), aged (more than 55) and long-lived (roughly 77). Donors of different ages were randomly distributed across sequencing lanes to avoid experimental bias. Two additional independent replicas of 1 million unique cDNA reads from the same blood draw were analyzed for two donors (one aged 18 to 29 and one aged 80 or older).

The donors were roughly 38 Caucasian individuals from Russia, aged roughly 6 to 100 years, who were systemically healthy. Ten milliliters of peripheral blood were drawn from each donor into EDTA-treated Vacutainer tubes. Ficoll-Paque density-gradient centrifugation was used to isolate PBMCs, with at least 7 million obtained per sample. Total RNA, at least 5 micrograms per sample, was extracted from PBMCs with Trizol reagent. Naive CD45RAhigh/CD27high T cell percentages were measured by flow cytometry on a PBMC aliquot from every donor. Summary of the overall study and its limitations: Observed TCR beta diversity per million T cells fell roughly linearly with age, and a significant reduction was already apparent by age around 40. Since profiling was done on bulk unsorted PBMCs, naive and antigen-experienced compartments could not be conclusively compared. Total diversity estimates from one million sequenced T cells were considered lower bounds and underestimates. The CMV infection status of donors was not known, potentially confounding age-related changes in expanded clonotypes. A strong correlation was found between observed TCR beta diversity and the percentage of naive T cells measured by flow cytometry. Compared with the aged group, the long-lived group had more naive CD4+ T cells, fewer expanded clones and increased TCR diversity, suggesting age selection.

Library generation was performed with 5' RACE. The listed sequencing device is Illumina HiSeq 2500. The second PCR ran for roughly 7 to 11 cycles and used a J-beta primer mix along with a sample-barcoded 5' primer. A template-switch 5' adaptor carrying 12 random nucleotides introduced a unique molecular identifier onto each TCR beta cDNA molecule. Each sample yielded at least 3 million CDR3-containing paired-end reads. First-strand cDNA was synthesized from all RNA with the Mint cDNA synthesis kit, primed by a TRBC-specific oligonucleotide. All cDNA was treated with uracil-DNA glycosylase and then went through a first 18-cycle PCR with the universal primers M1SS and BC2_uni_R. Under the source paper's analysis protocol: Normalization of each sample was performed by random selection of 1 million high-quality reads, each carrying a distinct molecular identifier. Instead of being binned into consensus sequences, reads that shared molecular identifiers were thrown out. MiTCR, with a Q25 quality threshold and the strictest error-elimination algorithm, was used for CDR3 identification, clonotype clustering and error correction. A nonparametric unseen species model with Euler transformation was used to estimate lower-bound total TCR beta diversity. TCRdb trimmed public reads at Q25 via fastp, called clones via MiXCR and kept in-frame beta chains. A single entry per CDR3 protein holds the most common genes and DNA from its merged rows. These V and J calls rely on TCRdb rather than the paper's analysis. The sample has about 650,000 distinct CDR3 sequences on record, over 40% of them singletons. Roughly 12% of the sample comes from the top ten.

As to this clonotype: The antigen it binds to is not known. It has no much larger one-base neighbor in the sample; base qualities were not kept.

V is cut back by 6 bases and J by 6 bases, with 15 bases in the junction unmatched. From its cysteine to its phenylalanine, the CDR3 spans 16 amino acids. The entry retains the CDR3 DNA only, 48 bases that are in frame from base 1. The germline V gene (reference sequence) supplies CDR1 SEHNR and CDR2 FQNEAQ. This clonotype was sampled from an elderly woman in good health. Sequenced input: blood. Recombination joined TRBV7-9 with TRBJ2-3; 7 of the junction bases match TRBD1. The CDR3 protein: CASRPKGGGSGDTQYF. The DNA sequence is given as TGTGCCAGCAGACCAAAAGGGGGCGGCTCGGGGGATACGCAGTATTTT.